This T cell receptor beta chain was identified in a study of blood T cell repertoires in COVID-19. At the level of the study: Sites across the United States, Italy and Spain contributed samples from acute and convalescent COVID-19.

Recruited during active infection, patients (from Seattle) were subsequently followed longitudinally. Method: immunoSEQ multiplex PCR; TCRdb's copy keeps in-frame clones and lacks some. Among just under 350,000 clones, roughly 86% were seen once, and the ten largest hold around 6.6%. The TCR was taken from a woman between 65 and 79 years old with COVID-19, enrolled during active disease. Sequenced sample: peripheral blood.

CDR3 DNA sequence: TGTGCCAGCACGGTCAGGGTGAGCACTGAAGCTTTCTTT. The encoded protein is CASTVRVSTEAFF. The chain employs TRBV2 and TRBJ1-1; D perhaps matches TRBD1 (5 bases). CDR1 is SNHLY and CDR2 is FYNNEI in the germline V gene. V lost 7 bases, J lost 4 bases, and 13 bases lay in between. This CDR3 comprises 13 residues.